These 19 T cell receptor beta chains originate from one sample sequenced in a study of cytomegalovirus exposure and HLA in healthy donors. PCR involved 60 Vbeta and 13 Jbeta primers. Sequencing was performed with immunoSEQ multiplex PCR; in TCRdb, only in-frame clones are kept and a portion is missing. The repertoire holds around 180,000 clones, with 65% to 90% as singletons. Sample: PBMCs. All receptors derive from a girl under 10 years old in good health and CMV-seropositive.

In nucleotides, the CDR3 is TGTGCCAGCAGTGGACAGGGAGTATACGAGCAGTACTTC. This encodes CASSGQGVYEQYF. This chain connects TRBV6-5 to TRBJ2-7; 8 bases map to TRBD1. Germline CDR1 is MNHEY and CDR2 is SVGAGI. CDR3 size: 13 residues. Germline trimming cut 5 bases from V and 4 bases from J; bases unmatched to any gene: 4.

This clone was detected a few times. V is TRBV28 and J is TRBJ2-7; 8 nucleotides match TRBD2. There are 13 residues in the CDR3. Looked up from germline, CDR1 is MDHEN and CDR2 is SYDVKM. Trimming at V came to 2 bases and at J to 9 bases, leaving 6 bases not matched to a gene. CDR3 in amino acids: CASSLDGLAGQYF. The CDR3 DNA reads as TGTGCCAGCAGTTTAGATGGACTAGCTGGGCAGTACTTC.

This clone occurred once. CDR3 coding DNA: TGTGCCAGCAGTAAGATGCACACTGAGCAGTTCTTC. Translation gives CASSKMHTEQFF. This rearrangement joins TRBV7-9 to TRBJ2-1; D not certain. Trimming stripped 6 bases from V and 9 bases from J, with 12 bases between. CDR1 is SEHNR and CDR2 is FQNEAQ in the germline V gene (reference sequence). This CDR3 region has 12 residues.

The V gene is TRBV27, the J gene TRBJ1-2, with 7 bases aligning to TRBD1. The V segment lost 2 bases and the J segment 7 bases; nucleotides outside the gene matches: 4. CDR1 and CDR2 (germline): MNHEY, SMNVEV (reference sequence). The CDR3 contains 13 residues. CDR3 protein: CASSLTGAVGYTF. DNA for the CDR3: TGTGCCAGCAGTTTAACAGGGGCGGTTGGCTACACCTTC.

The table lists this clone with a count of one. V usage is TRBV7-9 and J usage is TRBJ2-2, with a tentative D call TRBD1 (5 bases). This CDR3 comprises 18 residues. V shed 3 bases and J shed 4 bases, with 21 bases lying between them. CDR1 SEHNR and CDR2 FQNEAQ come from the germline V gene (reference sequence). DNA for the CDR3: TGTGCCAGCAGCTTCCAGGGATCACCCGGTAGTAGCACCGGGGAGCTGTTTTTT. Its protein product is CASSFQGSPGSSTGELFF.

V is TRBV6-1 and J is TRBJ2-1; 10 bases are shared with TRBD1. J lost 8 bases, V lost 2 bases, and 6 bases had no gene match. Germline CDR1 reads MNHNS; CDR2 reads SASEGT. CDR3 length: 15 amino acids. The CDR3 DNA follows: TGTGCCAGCAGTGAAACCGGGGGGACAGGGGATGAGCAGTTCTTC. Protein sequence: CASSETGGTGDEQFF.

The rearrangement links TRBV5-6 to TRBJ1-5; D gene uncertain. This CDR3 is built from 13 residues. Germline lookup yields CDR1 SGHDT and CDR2 YYEEEE. V lost 1 base and J lost 4, with 6 bases in between. The CDR3 bases are TGTGCCAGCAGCTTGTTCGGGAATCAGCCCCAGCATTTT. Translation gives CASSLFGNQPQHF.

The chain recombines TRBV21-1 with TRBJ1-2. TRBV21-1 is labeled a pseudogene. This CDR3 spans 18 amino acids. CDR3 region: CASSRPIGTGFAYYGYTF. Here the CDR3 DNA reads TGTGCCAGCAGTCGCCCAATAGGAACGGGTTTCGCCTACTATGGCTACACCTTC.

The chain couples TRBV25-1 to TRBJ1-2; D unclear. V gave up 8 bases and J gave up 0 bases, with 13 bases separating them. From germline, CDR1 is MGHDK and CDR2 SYGVNS. The CDR3 runs 14 residues. In DNA, the CDR3 is TGTGCCAGCGCGGACGGAGGTTCTAACTATGGCTACACCTTC. This gives the protein CASADGGSNYGYTF.

The chain links TRBV6-1 to TRBJ1-5, with D perhaps TRBD1 (5 bases). Germline V lookup: CDR1 MNHNS, CDR2 SASEGT. V lost 7 bases and J 7 bases, leaving 20 bases between the germline ends. This CDR3 is 15 amino acids long. DNA of the CDR3: TGTGCCAGCACACTCAGGGAGGTAGTAGGGCAGCCCCAGCATTTT. This gives the protein CASTLREVVGQPQHF.

The CDR3 bases are TGTGCCAGCCCCGCCCCGGACAGAAGCTCTGGGGCCAACGTCCTGACTTTC. It codes for CASPAPDRSSGANVLTF. This chain joins TRBV2 and TRBJ2-6; possible D gene TRBD1, 6 bases. The CDR3 totals 17 residues. With 8 bases removed from V and 0 bases from J, the gap between germline ends came to 17 bases. The germline V gene has CDR1 SNHLY and CDR2 FYNNEI.

This clone was found a few times. The chain employs TRBV5-1 and TRBJ2-2; 13 positions agree with TRBD2. Unmatched junction bases numbered 5, after V lost 4 bases and J lost 2 bases. Germline assignment: CDR1 SGHRS and CDR2 YFSETQ. The CDR3 is 17 amino acids. Here the CDR3 reads CASSPGLAGTNTGELFF. The DNA for the CDR3 is TGCGCCAGCAGCCCGGGACTAGCGGGGACAAACACCGGGGAGCTGTTTTTT.

The chain is built from TRBV20-1 and TRBJ2-7; D gene ambiguous. Germline V lookup: CDR1 DFQATT, CDR2 SNEGSKA (reference sequence). V dropped 5 bases and J dropped 2 bases, with 4 bases sitting between them. The length of the CDR3 is 10 residues. The CDR3 sequence: CSAQTYEQYF. The CDR3 coding sequence is TGCAGTGCTCAAACCTACGAGCAGTACTTC.

The chain couples TRBV2 to TRBJ2-7; maybe TRBD2 (6 bases). V was trimmed by 3 bases and J by 3 bases, leaving 12 bases between them. The V gene's germline CDR1 is SNHLY and CDR2 FYNNEI. This CDR3 comprises 14 residues. The CDR3 is CASSEVGTLYEQYF. CDR3 nucleotide sequence: TGTGCCAGCAGTGAGGTGGGGACTCTCTACGAGCAGTACTTC.

The rearrangement joins TRBV4-2 to TRBJ2-1; 8 nucleotides line up with TRBD2. J gave up 7 bases and V 3 bases, and 14 bases lay outside the gene matches. CDR3 size: 17 residues. CDR1 LGHNA and CDR2 YNFKEQ come from the germline V gene. Here the CDR3 DNA reads TGTGCCAGCAGCCAGGAGGGACTAGGGATGAATTCTAATGAGCAGTTCTTC. It yields the protein CASSQEGLGMNSNEQFF.

V is TRBV11-2 and J is TRBJ2-5, with D perhaps matching TRBD2 (5 bases). The V gene lost 5 bases and the J gene lost 1 base, with 11 bases spanning the gap. The CDR3 runs to 14 residues. Per the germline V gene, CDR1 is SGHAT and CDR2 is FQNNGV. The CDR3 spells CASSRQRAQETQYF. The DNA for the CDR3 is TGTGCCAGCAGCCGTCAGAGGGCCCAAGAGACCCAGTACTTC.

This chain's CDR3 is CASSFHRGPSYEQYF. The CDR3, as DNA: TGCGCCAGCAGCTTCCACAGGGGCCCTTCCTACGAGCAGTACTTC. The genes are TRBV5-1 and TRBJ2-7, with 7 bases matching TRBD1. The CDR3 contains 15 residues. V shed 2 bases and J 1 base; nucleotides not matched to a gene: 6. Germline assignment: CDR1 SGHRS and CDR2 YFSETQ.

The chain joins TRBV2 to TRBJ2-2, with TRBD2 as a possible D gene (5 bases). Germline CDR1 and CDR2: SNHLY and FYNNEI. Trimming removed 7 bases at V and 5 bases at J, with 17 bases between. The CDR3 totals 15 residues. As DNA, the CDR3 is TGTGCCAGCAAGTTGTCTCCTGGCGGGACCGGGGAGCTGTTTTTT. It specifies CASKLSPGGTGELFF.

This clone was detected only a few times. V and J are TRBV5-6 and TRBJ1-6; 7 nucleotides align to TRBD1. The CDR3 has 15 residues. Germline trimming cut 3 bases from V and 11 bases from J; bases unmatched to any gene: 11. CDR1 SGHDT and CDR2 YYEEEE come from the germline V gene. CDR3 in DNA: TGTGCCAGCAGCTCCTTACCTGGACAGGTTACACCCCTCCACTTT. Its translation is CASSSLPGQVTPLHF.